The subject of this entry is one TCR beta chain. The authors' processing: Reference gene primer amplification gave estimated nucleated cell counts. TCRdb keeps only in-frame clones here, not all; method: immunoSEQ multiplex PCR. That table is the source of V, J and clone size, and D and trimming were worked out from the DNA. The data show over 150,000 clones, with about 90% seen just once and 0.5% to 0.55% held by the top ten. This sample is drawn from a study of blood T cell repertoires in COVID-19. Study in general: Some COVID-19 samples were acute and others convalescent; all came from the United States, Italy and Spain. The cDNA or gDNA used as material had been derived from T cells, B-cell-depleted T cells, or PBMCs.

This TCR came from a man aged 45-65 years with acute or convalescent COVID-19. Sequencing was performed on peripheral blood.

The DNA for the CDR3 is TGTGCCGGCTCGGACAGCTCTGGAAACACCATATATTTT. This sequence encodes CAGSDSSGNTIYF. This chain connects TRBV3-1 (or the pseudogene TRBV3-2) to TRBJ1-3, with D maybe TRBD1 (6 bases). Germline loops: CDR1 LGHDT, CDR2 YNNKEL (reference sequence). With 11 bases removed from V and 0 bases from J, the gap between germline ends came to 11 bases. The CDR3 has 13 amino acids.